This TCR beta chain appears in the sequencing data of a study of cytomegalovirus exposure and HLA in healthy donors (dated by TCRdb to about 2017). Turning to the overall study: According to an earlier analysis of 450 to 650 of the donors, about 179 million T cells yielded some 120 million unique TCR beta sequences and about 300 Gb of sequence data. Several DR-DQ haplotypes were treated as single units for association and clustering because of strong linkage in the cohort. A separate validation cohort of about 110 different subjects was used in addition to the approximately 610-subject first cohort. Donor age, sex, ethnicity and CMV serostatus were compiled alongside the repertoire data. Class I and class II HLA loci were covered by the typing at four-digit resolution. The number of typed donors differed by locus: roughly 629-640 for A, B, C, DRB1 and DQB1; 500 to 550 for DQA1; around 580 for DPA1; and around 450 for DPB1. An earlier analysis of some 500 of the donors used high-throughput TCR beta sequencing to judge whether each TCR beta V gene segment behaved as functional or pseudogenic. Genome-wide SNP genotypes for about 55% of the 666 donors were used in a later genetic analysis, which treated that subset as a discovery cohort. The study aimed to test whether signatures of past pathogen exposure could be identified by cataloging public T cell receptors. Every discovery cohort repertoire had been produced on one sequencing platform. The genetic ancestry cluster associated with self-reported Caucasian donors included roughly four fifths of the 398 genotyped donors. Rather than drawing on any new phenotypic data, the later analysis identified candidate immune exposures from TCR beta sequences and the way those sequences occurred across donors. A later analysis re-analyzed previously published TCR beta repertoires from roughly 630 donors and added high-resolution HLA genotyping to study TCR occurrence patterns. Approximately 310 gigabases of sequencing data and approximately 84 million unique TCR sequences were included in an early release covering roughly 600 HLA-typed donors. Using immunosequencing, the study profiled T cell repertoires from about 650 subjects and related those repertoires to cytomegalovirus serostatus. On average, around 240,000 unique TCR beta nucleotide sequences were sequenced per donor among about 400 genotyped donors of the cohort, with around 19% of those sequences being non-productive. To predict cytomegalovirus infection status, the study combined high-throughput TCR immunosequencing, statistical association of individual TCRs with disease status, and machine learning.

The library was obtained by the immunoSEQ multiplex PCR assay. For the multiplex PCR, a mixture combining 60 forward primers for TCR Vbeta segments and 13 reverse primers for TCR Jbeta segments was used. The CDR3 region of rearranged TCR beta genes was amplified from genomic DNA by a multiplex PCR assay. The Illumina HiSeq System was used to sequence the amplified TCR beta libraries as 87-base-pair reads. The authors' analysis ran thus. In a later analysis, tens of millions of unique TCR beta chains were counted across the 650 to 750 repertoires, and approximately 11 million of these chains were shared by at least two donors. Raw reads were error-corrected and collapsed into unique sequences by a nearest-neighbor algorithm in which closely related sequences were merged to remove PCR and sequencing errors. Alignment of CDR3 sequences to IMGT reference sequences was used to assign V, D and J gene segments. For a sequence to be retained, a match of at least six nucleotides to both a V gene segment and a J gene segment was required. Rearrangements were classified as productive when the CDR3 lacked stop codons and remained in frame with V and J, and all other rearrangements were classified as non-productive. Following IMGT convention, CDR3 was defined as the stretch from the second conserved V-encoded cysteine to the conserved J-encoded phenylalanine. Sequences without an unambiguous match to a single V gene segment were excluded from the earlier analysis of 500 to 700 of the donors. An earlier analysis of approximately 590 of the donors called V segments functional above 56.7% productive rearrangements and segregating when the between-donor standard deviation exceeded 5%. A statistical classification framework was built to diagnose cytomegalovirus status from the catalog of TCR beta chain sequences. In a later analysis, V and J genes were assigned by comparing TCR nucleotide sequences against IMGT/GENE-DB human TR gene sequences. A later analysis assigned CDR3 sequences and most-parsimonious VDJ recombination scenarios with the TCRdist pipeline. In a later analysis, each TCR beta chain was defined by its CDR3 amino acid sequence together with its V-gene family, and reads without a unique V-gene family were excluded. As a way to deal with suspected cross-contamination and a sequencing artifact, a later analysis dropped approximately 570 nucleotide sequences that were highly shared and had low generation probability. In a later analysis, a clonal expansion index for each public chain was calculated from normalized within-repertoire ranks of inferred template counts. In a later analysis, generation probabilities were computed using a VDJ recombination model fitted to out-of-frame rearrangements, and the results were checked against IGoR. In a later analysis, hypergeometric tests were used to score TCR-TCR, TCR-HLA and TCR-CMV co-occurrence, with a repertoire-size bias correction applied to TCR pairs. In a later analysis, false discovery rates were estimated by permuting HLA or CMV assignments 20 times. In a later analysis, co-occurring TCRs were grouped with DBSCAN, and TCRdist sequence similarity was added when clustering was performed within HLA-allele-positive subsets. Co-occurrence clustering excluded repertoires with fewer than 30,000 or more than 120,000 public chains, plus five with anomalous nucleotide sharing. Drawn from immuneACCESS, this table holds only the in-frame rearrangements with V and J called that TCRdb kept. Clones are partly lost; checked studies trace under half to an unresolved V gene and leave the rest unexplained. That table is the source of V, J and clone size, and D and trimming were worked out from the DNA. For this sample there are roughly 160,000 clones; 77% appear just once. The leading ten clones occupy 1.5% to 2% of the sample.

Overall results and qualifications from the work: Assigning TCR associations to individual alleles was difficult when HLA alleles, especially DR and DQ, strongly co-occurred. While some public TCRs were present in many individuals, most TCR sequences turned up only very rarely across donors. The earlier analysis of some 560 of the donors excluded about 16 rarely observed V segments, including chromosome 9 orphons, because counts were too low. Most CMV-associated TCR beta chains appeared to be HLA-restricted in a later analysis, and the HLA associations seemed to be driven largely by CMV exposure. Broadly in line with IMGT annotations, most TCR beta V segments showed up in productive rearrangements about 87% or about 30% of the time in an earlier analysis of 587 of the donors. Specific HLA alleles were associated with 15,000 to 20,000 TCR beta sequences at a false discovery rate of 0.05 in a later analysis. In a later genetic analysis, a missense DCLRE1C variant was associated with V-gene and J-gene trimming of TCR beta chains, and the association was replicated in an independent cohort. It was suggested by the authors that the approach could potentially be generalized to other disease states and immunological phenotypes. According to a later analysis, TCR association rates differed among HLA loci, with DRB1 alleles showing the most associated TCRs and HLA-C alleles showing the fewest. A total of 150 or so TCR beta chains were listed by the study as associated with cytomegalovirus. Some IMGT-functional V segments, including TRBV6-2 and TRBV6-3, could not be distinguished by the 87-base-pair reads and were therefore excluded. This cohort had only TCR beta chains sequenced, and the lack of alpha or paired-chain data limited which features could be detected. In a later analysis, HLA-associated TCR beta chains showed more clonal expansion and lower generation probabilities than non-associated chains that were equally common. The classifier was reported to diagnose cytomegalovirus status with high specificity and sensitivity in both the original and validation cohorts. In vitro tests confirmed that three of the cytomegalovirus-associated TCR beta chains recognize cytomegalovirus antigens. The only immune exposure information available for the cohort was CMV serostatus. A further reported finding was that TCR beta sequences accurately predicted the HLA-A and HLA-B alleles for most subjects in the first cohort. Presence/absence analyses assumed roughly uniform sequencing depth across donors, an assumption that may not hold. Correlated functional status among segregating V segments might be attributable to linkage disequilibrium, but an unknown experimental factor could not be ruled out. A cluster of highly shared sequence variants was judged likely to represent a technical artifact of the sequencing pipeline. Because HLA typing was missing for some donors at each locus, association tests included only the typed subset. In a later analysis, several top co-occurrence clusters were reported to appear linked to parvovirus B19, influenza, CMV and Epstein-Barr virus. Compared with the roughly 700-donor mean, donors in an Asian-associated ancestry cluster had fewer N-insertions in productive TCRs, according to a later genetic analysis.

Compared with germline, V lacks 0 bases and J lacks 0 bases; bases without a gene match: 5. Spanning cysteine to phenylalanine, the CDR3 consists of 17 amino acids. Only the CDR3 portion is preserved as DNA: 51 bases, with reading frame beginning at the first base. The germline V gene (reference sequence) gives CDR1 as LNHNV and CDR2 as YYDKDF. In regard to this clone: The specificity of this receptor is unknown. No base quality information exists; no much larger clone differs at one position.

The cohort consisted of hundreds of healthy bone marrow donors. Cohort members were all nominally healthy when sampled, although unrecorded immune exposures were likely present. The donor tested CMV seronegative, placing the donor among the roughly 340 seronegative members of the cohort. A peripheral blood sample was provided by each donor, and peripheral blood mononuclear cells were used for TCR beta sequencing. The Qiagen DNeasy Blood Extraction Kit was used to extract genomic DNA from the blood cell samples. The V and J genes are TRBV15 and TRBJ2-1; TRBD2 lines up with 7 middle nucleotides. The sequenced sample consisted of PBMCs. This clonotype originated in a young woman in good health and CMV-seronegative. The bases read TGTGCCACCAGCAGAGAGGGGCCGGGGGGCTCCTACAATGAGCAGTTCTTC. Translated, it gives CATSREGPGGSYNEQFF.